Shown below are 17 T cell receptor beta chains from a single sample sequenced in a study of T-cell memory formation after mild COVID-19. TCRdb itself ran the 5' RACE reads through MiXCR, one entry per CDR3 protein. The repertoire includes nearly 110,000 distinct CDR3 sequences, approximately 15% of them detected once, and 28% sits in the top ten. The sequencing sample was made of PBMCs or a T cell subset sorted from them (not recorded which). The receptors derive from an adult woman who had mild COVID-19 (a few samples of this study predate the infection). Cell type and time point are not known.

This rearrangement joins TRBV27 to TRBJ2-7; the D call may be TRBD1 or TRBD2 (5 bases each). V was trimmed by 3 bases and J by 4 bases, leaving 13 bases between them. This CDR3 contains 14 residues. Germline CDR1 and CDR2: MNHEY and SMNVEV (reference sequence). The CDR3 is CASSFGDGAYEQYF. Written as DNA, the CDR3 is TGTGCCAGCAGTTTCGGGGACGGGGCTTACGAGCAGTACTTC.

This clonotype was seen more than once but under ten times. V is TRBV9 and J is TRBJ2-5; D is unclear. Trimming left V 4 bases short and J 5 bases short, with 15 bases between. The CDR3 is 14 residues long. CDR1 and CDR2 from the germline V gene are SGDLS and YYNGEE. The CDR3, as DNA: TGTGCCAGCAGCCCGGTGGGCCTGGGGGAGACCCAGTACTTC. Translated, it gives CASSPVGLGETQYF.

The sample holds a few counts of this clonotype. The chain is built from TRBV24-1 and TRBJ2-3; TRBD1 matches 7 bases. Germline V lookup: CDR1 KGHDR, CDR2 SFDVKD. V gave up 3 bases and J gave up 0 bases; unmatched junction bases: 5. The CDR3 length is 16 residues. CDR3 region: CATSDPRDSSTDTQYF. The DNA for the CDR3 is TGTGCCACCAGTGATCCCCGGGACAGTAGCACAGATACGCAGTATTTT.

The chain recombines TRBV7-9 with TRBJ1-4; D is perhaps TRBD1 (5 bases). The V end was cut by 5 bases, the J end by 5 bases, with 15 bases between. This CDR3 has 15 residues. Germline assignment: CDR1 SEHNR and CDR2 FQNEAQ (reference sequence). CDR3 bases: TGTGCCAGCAGCCCGGCAGGGCAGGAAAATGAAAAACTGTTTTTT. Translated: CASSPAGQENEKLFF.

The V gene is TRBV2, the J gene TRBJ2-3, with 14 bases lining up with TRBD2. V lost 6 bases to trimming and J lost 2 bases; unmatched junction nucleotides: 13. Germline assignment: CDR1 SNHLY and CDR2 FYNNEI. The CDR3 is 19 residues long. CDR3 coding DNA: TGTGCCAGCAGCGACGAATTGGGACTAGCGGGGGTAAACACAGATACGCAGTATTTT. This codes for CASSDELGLAGVNTDTQYF.

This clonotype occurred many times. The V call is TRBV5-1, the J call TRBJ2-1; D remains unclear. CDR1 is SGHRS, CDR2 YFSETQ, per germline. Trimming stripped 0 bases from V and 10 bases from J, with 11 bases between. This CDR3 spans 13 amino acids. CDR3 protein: CASSLGIPEEQFF. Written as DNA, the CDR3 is TGCGCCAGCAGCTTGGGCATACCCGAGGAGCAGTTCTTC.

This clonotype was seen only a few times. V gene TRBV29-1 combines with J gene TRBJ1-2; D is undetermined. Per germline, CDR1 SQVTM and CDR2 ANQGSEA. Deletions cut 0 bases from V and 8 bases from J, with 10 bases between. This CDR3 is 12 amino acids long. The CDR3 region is CSVEDLSGGYTF. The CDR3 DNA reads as TGCAGCGTTGAAGATCTCTCGGGGGGCTACACCTTC.

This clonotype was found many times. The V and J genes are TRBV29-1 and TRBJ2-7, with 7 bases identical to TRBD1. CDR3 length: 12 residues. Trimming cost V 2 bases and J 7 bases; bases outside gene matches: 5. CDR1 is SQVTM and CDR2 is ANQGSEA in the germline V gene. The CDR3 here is CSVEWQGVEQYF. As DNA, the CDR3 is TGCAGCGTTGAATGGCAGGGGGTTGAGCAGTACTTC.

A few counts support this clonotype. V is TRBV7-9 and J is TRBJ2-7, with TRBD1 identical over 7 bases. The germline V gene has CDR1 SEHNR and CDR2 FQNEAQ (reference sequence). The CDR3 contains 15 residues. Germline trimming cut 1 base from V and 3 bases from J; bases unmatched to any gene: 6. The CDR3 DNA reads TGTGCCAGCAGCTTAGGACAGGGTCCCCTCTACGAGCAGTACTTC. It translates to CASSLGQGPLYEQYF. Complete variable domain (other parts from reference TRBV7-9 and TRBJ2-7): DTGVSQNPRHKITKRGQNVTFRCDPISEHNRLYWYRQTLGQGPEFLTYFQNEAQLEKSRLLSDRFSAERPKGSFSTLEIQRTEQGDSAMYLCASSLGQGPLYEQYFGPGTRLTVT.

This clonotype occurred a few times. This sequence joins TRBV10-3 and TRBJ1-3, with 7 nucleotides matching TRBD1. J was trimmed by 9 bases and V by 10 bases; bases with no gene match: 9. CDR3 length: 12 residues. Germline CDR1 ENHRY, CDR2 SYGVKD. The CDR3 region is CATSGTEGTIYF. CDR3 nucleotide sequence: TGTGCCACCTCCGGGACAGAAGGCACCATATATTTT.

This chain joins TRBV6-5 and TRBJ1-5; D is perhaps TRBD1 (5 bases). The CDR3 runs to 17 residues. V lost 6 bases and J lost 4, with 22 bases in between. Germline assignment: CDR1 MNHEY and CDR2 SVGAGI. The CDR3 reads CASSPRNWLQDNQPQHF. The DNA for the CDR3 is TGTGCCAGCAGCCCAAGAAATTGGTTACAGGATAATCAGCCCCAGCATTTT.

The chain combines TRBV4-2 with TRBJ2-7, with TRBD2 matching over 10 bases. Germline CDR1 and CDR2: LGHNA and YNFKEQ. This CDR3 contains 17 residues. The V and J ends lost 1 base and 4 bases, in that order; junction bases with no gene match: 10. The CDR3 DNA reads TGTGCCAGCAGCCAAGTTGGGGCTAGCGGGGGATGGTACGAGCAGTACTTC. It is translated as CASSQVGASGGWYEQYF.

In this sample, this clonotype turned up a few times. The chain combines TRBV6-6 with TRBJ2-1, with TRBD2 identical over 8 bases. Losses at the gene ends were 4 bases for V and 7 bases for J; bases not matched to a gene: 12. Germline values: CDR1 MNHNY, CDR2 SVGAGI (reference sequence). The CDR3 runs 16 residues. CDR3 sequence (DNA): TGTGCCAGCAGTTTCCCACTAGCCGCGGGGGGAAATGAGCAGTTCTTC. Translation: CASSFPLAAGGNEQFF.

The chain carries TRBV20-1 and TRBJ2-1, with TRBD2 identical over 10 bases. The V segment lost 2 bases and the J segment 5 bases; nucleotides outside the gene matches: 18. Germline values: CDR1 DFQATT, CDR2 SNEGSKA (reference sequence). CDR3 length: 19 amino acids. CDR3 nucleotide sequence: TGCAGTGCTAGACCCTACCCTAGCGGGGGCTATTGGGGGGACAATGAGCAGTTCTTC. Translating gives CSARPYPSGGYWGDNEQFF.

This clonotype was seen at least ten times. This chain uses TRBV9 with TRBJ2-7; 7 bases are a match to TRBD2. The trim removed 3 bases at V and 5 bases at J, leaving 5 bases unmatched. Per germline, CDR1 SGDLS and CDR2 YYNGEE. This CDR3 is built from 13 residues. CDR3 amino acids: CASSGEGSDEQYF. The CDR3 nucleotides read TGTGCCAGCAGCGGGGAGGGATCGGACGAGCAGTACTTC.

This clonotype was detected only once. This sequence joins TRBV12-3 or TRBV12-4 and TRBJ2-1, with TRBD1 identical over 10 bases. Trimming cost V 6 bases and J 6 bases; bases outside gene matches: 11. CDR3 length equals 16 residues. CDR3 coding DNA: TGTGCCAGCAGGGCCACCGGGACAGGGGAGGCCAATGAGCAGTTCTTC. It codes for CASRATGTGEANEQFF.

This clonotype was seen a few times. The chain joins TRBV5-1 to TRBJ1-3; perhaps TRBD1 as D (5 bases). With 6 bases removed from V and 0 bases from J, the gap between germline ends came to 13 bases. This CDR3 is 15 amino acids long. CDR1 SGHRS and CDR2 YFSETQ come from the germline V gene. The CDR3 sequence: CASNEGTGSGNTIYF. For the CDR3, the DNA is TGCGCCAGCAACGAGGGGACGGGCTCTGGAAACACCATATATTTT.